This TCR beta chain was documented in a study of T cells expressing NK-cell markers. Study-wide background: Just one sequenced donor of eight was HCMV-seronegative, while seven were seropositive. Study-wide findings and caveats: Over 5 donors showed dominant NKG2C+ clonotypes comprising about 1.0-7.5% of their CD8+ T cells. Clones of NKG2C+ T cells that had expanded were of unclear HCMV specificity. The CD3+CD56-NKG2C+ fraction of a handful of donors was also led by these clonotypes.

This CDR3 region has 14 residues. About this clonotype itself: What it binds is unknown.

TCRdb reprocessed the 5' RACE reads and reports one entry per CDR3 protein, with no DNA. The table for this sample gives approximately 150,000 distinct CDR3 sequences. The receptor comes from a woman between 18 and 69 years old in good health. Input material: blood T cells: a sorted CD56 or NKG2C T cell subset, CD4+ or CD8+ T cells, or bulk PBMC T cells (not recorded which). The chain links TRBV12-3 or TRBV12-4 to TRBJ1-1. CDR3 protein: CASSFLTEGTEAFF.